The 21 T cell receptor beta chains presented below share a single source sample, sequenced in a study of beta chain features in type 1 diabetes. As every portion of the isolated RNA was reverse transcribed, the sequencing read expressed TCRB transcripts. Assay: immunoSEQ multiplex PCR; the TCRdb copy retains only in-frame clones and omits some. The data show 970,000 or so clones, roughly 17% seen once. The source material was naive CD4+ T cells from blood. The receptors shown here come from a woman between 18 and 29 years old in good health.

The rearrangement joins TRBV5-1 to TRBJ1-2; TRBD1 matches at 8 bases. The V and J ends lost 0 bases and 1 base, in that order; junction bases with no gene match: 2. The germline gives CDR1 SGHRS, CDR2 YFSETQ. The CDR3 sequence is 15 residues long. This CDR3 is CASSLAGGGNYGYTF. The CDR3, as DNA: TGCGCCAGCAGCTTGGCAGGGGGCGGTAACTATGGCTACACCTTC.

In this sample, this clone turned up a few times. The genes are TRBV6-1 and TRBJ1-1; D is ambiguous. Germline CDR1 reads MNHNS; CDR2 reads SASEGT. With 2 bases removed from V and 0 bases from J, the gap between germline ends came to 7 bases. The CDR3 sequence is 14 residues long. CDR3 protein: CASSEMQLNTEAFF. The DNA for the CDR3 is TGTGCCAGCAGTGAAATGCAGCTGAACACTGAAGCTTTCTTT.

The genes are TRBV7-9 and TRBJ2-5; 12 bases align to TRBD2. The CDR3 covers 17 residues. Losses at the gene ends were 2 bases for V and 2 bases for J; bases not matched to a gene: 6. Germline CDR1 and CDR2: SEHNR and FQNEAQ (reference sequence). CDR3 loop: CASSLLLAGGWQETQYF. The CDR3 coding sequence is TGTGCCAGCAGCTTATTGCTAGCGGGAGGGTGGCAAGAGACCCAGTACTTC.

This clone was recorded a few times. This chain joins TRBV10-3 and TRBJ1-2, with 9 positions matching TRBD1. The germline V gene encodes CDR1 ENHRY and CDR2 SYGVKD. CDR3 length: 16 residues. The trim removed 2 bases at V and 4 bases at J, leaving 8 bases unmatched. CDR3 region: CAISETAGTGRYGYTF. The CDR3 nucleotides read TGTGCCATCAGTGAGACGGCCGGGACAGGGCGCTATGGCTACACCTTC.

Only a few counts were recorded for this clone. The rearrangement links TRBV7-2 to TRBJ1-1; D is unclear. This CDR3 is 13 amino acids long. Trimming removed 4 bases from V and 4 bases from J, with 10 bases in between. Germline CDR1 is SGHTA and CDR2 is FQGNSA. As DNA, the CDR3 is TGTGCCAGCAGCTGGTATGCTGGCACTGAAGCTTTCTTT. It yields the protein CASSWYAGTEAFF. The entire variable domain, with the rest obtained from reference TRBV7-2 and TRBJ1-1, is as follows: GAGVSQSPSNKVTEKGKDVELRCDPISGHTALYWYRQSLGQGLEFLIYFQGNSAPDKSGLPSDRFSAERTGGSVSTLTIQRTQQEDSAVYLCASSWYAGTEAFFGQGTRLTVV.

This clone was observed a handful of times. This chain uses TRBV5-6 with TRBJ2-1; tentative D call: TRBD2 (5 bases). This CDR3 has 13 residues. Germline CDR1 is SGHDT and CDR2 is YYEEEE. V shed 7 bases and J shed 7 bases, with 15 bases lying between them. The CDR3 DNA reads as TGTGCCAGCTCGAGAACTAGGAAGAATGAGCAGTTCTTC. Translated, it gives CASSRTRKNEQFF.

The chain recombines TRBV10-3 with TRBJ2-7, with D possibly matching TRBD1 (6 bases). V shed 9 bases and J shed 2 bases, with 11 bases lying between them. Per the germline V gene, CDR1 is ENHRY and CDR2 is SYGVKD. The CDR3 has 12 residues. Here the CDR3 DNA reads TGTGCCATGAAGGACAGCACCTACGAGCAGTACTTC. Translation: CAMKDSTYEQYF.

The J gene is TRBJ2-1, the V gene TRBV4-2; D is unresolved. The ends were cut back, 0 bases at V and 3 bases at J, with 9 bases in the middle. The CDR3 consists of 15 residues. CDR1 is LGHNA, CDR2 YNFKEQ, per germline. CDR3: CASSQERRVYNEQFF. CDR3 bases: TGTGCCAGCAGCCAAGAGCGACGCGTCTACAATGAGCAGTTCTTC.

This clone was counted between two and nine times. The chain combines TRBV25-1 with TRBJ2-2, with unresolved D. Trimming removed 6 bases at V and 2 bases at J, with 10 bases between. Germline CDR1 reads MGHDK; CDR2 reads SYGVNS. This CDR3 spans 14 amino acids. The CDR3 here is CASRADPNTGELFF. Here the CDR3 DNA reads TGTGCCAGCAGGGCGGACCCCAACACCGGGGAGCTGTTTTTT.

This clone was counted a few times. The gene calls are TRBV7-2 and TRBJ2-3, with 9 bases lining up with TRBD1. The J segment lost 4 bases and the V segment lost 5 bases, leaving 13 bases of the junction unmatched. The germline gives CDR1 SGHTA, CDR2 FQGNSA. The CDR3 runs 17 residues. The CDR3 nucleotides are TGTGCCAGCAGCCGGACAAGACCCGGGACAGGGCCAGATACGCAGTATTTT. Translation gives CASSRTRPGTGPDTQYF.

This clone was recorded a few times. V usage is TRBV28 and J usage is TRBJ1-5; 7 bases map to TRBD1. The J segment lost 3 bases and the V segment lost 7 bases, leaving 6 bases of the junction unmatched. Germline CDR1 MDHEN, CDR2 SYDVKM. This CDR3 has 14 residues. CDR3: CASTRQGFNQPQHF. In DNA, the CDR3 is TGTGCCAGCACAAGACAGGGTTTCAATCAGCCCCAGCATTTT.

Notes on this clone: Other nucleotide sequences in the sample specify the same CDR3. The chain carries TRBV4-2 and TRBJ1-5; possible D gene TRBD1, 5 bases. V was trimmed by 3 bases and J by 2 bases, leaving 11 bases between them. This CDR3 contains 15 residues. Looked up from germline, CDR1 is LGHNA and CDR2 is YNFKEQ. The DNA of the CDR3 is TGTGCCAGCAGCCAGGGACCCGGGGGCAATCAGCCCCAGCATTTT. Protein product: CASSQGPGGNQPQHF.

J is TRBJ2-7 and V is TRBV2, with D tentatively TRBD1 (6 bases). The CDR3 contains 11 residues. CDR1 and CDR2 (germline): SNHLY, FYNNEI. V lost 9 bases, J lost 2 bases, and 8 bases lay in between. The CDR3: CARQGTYEQYF. CDR3 DNA: TGTGCCAGACAGGGAACCTACGAGCAGTACTTC.

This clone was counted between two and nine times. The chain combines TRBV4-1 with TRBJ1-2, with D unresolved. Germline V gene lookup returns CDR1 MGHRA and CDR2 YSYEKL. Deletions cut 5 bases from V and 6 bases from J, with 19 bases between. The CDR3 length is 15 residues. The CDR3 loop is CASSEPDRPLNGYTF. For the CDR3, the DNA is TGCGCCAGCAGCGAACCGGACCGGCCCCTTAATGGCTACACCTTC.

This clone was detected only a few times. The chain employs TRBV4-1 and TRBJ2-3; 7 bases map to TRBD2. V was pared by 1 base and J by 2 bases, with 3 bases of the junction left unmatched. Germline assignment: CDR1 MGHRA and CDR2 YSYEKL. This CDR3 spans 15 amino acids. In nucleotides, the CDR3 is TGCGCCAGCAGCCAAGTGGGACTAAACACAGATACGCAGTATTTT. This translates into CASSQVGLNTDTQYF.

This clone was observed a few times. The CDR3 DNA is TGTGCCAGCAGCGTAGGAAGATACAATGAGCAGTTCTTC. It codes for CASSVGRYNEQFF. This chain links TRBV9 with TRBJ2-1, with no clear D. Germline V gene data show CDR1 as SGDLS and CDR2 as YYNGEE. This CDR3 is built from 13 residues. Trimming stripped 0 bases from V and 4 bases from J, with 5 bases between. The whole variable domain, remainder taken from reference TRBV9 and TRBJ2-1, is DSGVTQTPKHLITATGQRVTLRCSPRSGDLSVYWYQQSLDQGLQFLIQYYNGEERAKGNILERFSAQQFPDLHSELNLSSLELGDSALYFCASSVGRYNEQFFGPGTRLTVL.

The rearrangement joins TRBV2 to TRBJ2-7, with TRBD2 matching over 8 bases. Unmatched junction bases numbered 4, after V lost 1 base and J lost 2 bases. CDR1 SNHLY and CDR2 FYNNEI come from the germline V gene. The CDR3 sequence is 15 residues long. This CDR3 reads CASSEGLAQTYEQYF. CDR3 nucleotides: TGTGCCAGCAGTGAAGGACTAGCGCAAACCTACGAGCAGTACTTC.

This clone was counted between two and nine times. The chain has TRBV10-3 and TRBJ2-5; D unclear. V was pared by 4 bases and J by 2 bases, with 14 bases between. In germline, CDR1 is ENHRY, CDR2 SYGVKD. The CDR3 is 15 amino acids. The CDR3 sequence is CAISVSDLGQETQYF. The DNA for the CDR3 is TGTGCCATCAGTGTCTCCGATTTGGGTCAAGAGACCCAGTACTTC.

In the case of this clone: The sample carries other DNA sequences with the same CDR3. The chain recombines TRBV5-1 with TRBJ2-3; D is uncertain. Deletions cut 0 bases from V and 4 bases from J, with 3 bases between. The V gene's germline CDR1 is SGHRS and CDR2 YFSETQ. CDR3 length equals 12 residues. This CDR3 is CASSLVPDTQYF. CDR3 nucleotides: TGCGCCAGCAGCTTGGTACCAGATACGCAGTATTTT.

This clone was seen more than once but under ten times. This rearrangement joins TRBV4-2 to TRBJ1-2; D is unresolved. Germline V CDR1 and CDR2: LGHNA, YNFKEQ. The CDR3 is 15 amino acids. The V end lost 0 bases, the J end lost 2 bases, and 10 bases lay between the germline ends. Here the CDR3 DNA reads TGTGCCAGCAGCCAAGATATGTCAGTAAACTATGGCTACACCTTC. Its translation is CASSQDMSVNYGYTF.

This clone has more than one count but fewer than ten. The chain links TRBV5-1 to TRBJ2-3; D is unresolved. Germline CDR1 and CDR2: SGHRS and YFSETQ. The ends were cut back, 3 bases at V and 1 base at J, with 12 bases in the middle. This CDR3 contains 15 residues. The CDR3 DNA reads TGCGCCAGCAGCTACATAGAACTACGCACAGATACGCAGTATTTT. Its protein is CASSYIELRTDTQYF.